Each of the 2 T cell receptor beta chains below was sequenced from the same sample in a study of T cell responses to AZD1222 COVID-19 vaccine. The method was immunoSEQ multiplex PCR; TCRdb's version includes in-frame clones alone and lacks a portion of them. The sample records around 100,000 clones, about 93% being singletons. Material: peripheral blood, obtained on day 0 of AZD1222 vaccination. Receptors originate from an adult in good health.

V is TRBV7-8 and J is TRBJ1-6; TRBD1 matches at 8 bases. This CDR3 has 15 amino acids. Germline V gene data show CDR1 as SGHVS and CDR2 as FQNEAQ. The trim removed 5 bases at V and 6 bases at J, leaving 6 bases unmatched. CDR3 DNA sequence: TGTGCCAGCAGCAGTCAGACAGGGGTTAATTCACCCCTCCACTTT. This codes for CASSSQTGVNSPLHF.

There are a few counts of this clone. CDR3 in amino acids: CASSEYRGGYGYTF. CDR3 nucleotides: TGTGCCAGCAGTGAGTACAGGGGAGGCTATGGCTACACCTTC. The chain employs TRBV6-1 and TRBJ1-2, with 7 bases fitting TRBD1. The trim removed 3 bases at V and 4 bases at J, leaving 5 bases unmatched. The CDR3 is made up of 14 amino acids. Germline CDR1 MNHNS, CDR2 SASEGT.